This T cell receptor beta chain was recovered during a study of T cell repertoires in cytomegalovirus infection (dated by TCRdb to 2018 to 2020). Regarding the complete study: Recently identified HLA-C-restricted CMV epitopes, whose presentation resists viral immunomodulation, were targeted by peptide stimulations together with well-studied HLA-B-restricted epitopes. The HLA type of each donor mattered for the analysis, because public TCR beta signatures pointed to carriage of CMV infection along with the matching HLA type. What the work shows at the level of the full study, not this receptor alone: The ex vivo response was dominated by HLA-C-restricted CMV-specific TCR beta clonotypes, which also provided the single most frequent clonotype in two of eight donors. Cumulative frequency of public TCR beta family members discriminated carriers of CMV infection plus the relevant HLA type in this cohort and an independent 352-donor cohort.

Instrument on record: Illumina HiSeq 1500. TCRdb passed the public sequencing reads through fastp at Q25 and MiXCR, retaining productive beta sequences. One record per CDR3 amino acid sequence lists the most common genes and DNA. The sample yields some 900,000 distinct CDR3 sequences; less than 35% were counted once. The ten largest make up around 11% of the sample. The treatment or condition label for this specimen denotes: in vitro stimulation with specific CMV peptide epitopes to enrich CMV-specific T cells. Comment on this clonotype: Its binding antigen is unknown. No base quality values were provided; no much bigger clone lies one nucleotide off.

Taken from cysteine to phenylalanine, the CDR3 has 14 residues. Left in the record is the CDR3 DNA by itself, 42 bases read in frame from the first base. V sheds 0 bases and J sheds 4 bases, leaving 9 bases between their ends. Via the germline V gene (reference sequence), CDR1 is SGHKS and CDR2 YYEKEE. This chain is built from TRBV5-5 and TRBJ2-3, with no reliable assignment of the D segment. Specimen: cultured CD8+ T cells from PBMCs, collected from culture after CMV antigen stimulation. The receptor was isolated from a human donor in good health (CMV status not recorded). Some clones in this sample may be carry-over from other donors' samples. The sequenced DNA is TGTGCCAGCAGCTTGGCCTTTTATCCAGATACGCAGTATTTT. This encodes CASSLAFYPDTQYF.